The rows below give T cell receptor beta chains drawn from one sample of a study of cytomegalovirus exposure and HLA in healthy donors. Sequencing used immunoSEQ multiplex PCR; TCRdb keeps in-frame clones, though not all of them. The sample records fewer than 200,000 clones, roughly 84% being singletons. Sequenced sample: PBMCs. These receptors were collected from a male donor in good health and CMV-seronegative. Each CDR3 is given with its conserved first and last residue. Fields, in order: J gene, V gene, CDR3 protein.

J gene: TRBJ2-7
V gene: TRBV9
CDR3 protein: CASSVATTSGPLSYEQYF

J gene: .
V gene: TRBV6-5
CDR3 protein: CASTDRAGGWYEQYF

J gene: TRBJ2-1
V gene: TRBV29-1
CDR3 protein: CRGQANNEQFF

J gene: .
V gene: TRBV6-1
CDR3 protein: CASRQTSGDLYEQYF

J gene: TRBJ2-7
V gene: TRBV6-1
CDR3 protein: CASSATTLSSYEQYF

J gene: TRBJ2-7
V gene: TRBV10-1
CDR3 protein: CASSDCEQYF

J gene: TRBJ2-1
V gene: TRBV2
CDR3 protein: CAKRTSGRPHYSYNEQFF

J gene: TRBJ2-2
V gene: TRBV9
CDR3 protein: CASSVDLAGTGELFF

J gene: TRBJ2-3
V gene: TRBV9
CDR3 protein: CASSPRTGTVGGGTDTQYF

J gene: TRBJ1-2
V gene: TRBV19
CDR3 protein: CASSISSNGYTF

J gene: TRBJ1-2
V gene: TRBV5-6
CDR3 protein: CASSFGFGTGDSYTF

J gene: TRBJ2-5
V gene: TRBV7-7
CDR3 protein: CASSLEGGPSETQYF

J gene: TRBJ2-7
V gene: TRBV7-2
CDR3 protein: CASSLPVSYEQYF

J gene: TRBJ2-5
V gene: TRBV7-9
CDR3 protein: CASSSGAGNKETQYF

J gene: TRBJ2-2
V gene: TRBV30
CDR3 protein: CAWRGWTSGRIAGELFF

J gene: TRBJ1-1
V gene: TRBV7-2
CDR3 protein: CASSPEVGRVNTEAFF

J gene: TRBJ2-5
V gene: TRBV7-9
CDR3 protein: CASSLAVLRGQETQYF

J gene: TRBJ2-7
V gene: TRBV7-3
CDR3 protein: CASSLKLPGVSYEQYF

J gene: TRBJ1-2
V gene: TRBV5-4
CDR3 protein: CASSSKQGNYGYTF

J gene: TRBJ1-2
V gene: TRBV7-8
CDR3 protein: CASSQAPGQGTRYGYTF

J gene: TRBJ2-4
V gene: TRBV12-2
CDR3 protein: CASRSSGGRLPKNIQYF

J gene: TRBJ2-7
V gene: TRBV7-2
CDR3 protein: CASSYSGSDYEQYF

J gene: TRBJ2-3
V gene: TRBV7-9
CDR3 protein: CASSLTLQGMTDTQYF

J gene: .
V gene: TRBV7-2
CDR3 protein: CASSSSGTSREQYF

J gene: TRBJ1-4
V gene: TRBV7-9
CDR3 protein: CSSSAGQGKLFF

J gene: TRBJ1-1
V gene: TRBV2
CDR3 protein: CASERGDGNTEAFF

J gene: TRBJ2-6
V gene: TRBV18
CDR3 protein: CASSPATGANVLTF

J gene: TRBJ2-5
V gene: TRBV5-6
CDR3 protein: CASSLAGGFQETQYF

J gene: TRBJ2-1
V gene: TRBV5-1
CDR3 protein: CASSLGGGYNEQFF